The 20 T cell receptor beta chains below were found in one sample sequenced in a study of early T cells in non-severe SARS-CoV-2 infection. TCRdb reanalysed the 5' RACE reads using MiXCR and keeps one entry per CDR3 protein. The sample lists around 81,000 distinct CDR3 sequences, 14% to 15% seen once, with about 10% in the top ten. Material: whole blood. The receptor source for this set is an adult who was a healthcare worker with PCR-confirmed SARS-CoV-2 infection or an uninfected control (not recorded which).

This clonotype has at least ten counts. J is TRBJ1-6 and V is TRBV12-3 or TRBV12-4; D is possibly TRBD1 (5 bases). V was pared by 5 bases and J by 4 bases, with 9 bases between. The CDR3 loop spans 14 amino acids. The CDR3 DNA follows: TGTGCCAGCAGTCTCAGACAGTATAATTCACCCCTCCACTTT. This gives the protein CASSLRQYNSPLHF.

The chain joins TRBV29-1 to TRBJ1-2; D uncertain. CDR3 length: 11 amino acids. Trimming took off 6 bases at V and 4 bases at J, with 9 bases between the two ends. Germline-derived CDR1 and CDR2 are SQVTM and ANQGSEA. CDR3 amino acids: CSVGFSYGYTF. Here the CDR3 DNA reads TGCAGCGTGGGGTTTTCCTATGGCTACACCTTC.

The V and J genes are TRBV9 and TRBJ2-3, with D perhaps TRBD2 (5 bases). V was cut by 4 bases and J by 6 bases, with 21 bases left in between. Per germline, CDR1 SGDLS and CDR2 YYNGEE. The CDR3 loop spans 16 amino acids. The CDR3 sequence: CASSPPRAPSKDTQYF. The CDR3 coding sequence is TGTGCCAGCAGCCCGCCGAGGGCCCCCAGTAAGGATACGCAGTATTTT.

The chain employs TRBV19 and TRBJ2-2; 8 bases align to TRBD1. Germline V gene sequence: CDR1 LNHDA, CDR2 SQIVND (reference sequence). This CDR3 has 15 amino acids. Unmatched junction bases numbered 1, after V lost 3 bases and J lost 1 base. CDR3 residues: CASSMGTGNTGELFF. The DNA of the CDR3 is TGTGCCAGTAGTATGGGGACAGGGAACACCGGGGAGCTGTTTTTT.

The chain couples TRBV3-1 to TRBJ1-2; TRBD1 agrees at 7 bases. CDR1 is LGHDT and CDR2 is YNNKEL in the germline V gene (reference sequence). The CDR3 is made up of 13 amino acids. With 4 bases clipped from V and 6 bases from J, the junction kept 5 bases outside the gene matches. The CDR3 region is CASSPEGAHGYTF. The DNA for the CDR3 is TGTGCCAGCAGCCCTGAGGGGGCGCATGGCTACACCTTC.

This chain joins TRBV5-5 and TRBJ1-3, with D unresolved. Germline lookup yields CDR1 SGHKS and CDR2 YYEKEE (reference sequence). This CDR3 is 15 amino acids long. Trimming pared 2 bases from V and 0 bases from J, leaving 9 bases between. The CDR3 protein is CASSFEEGSGNTIYF. CDR3 bases: TGTGCCAGCAGCTTTGAGGAGGGCTCTGGAAACACCATATATTTT.

This clonotype was counted between two and nine times. The rearrangement joins TRBV5-1 to TRBJ1-1; D gene ambiguous. CDR3 length equals 15 residues. Trimming took off 4 bases at V and 1 base at J, with 14 bases between the two ends. Germline V gives CDR1 SGHRS, CDR2 YFSETQ. This CDR3 is CASSPHGKKNTEAFF. CDR3 in DNA: TGCGCCAGCAGCCCGCACGGGAAGAAGAACACTGAAGCTTTCTTT.

A few counts support this clonotype. This chain connects TRBV6-5 to TRBJ1-1; D uncertain. The CDR3 runs 12 residues. Germline V CDR1 and CDR2: MNHEY, SVGAGI. V shed 5 bases and J shed 5 bases, with 9 bases lying between them. The CDR3 DNA follows: TGTGCCAGCAGTCAGTCGTCAACTGAAGCTTTCTTT. As protein: CASSQSSTEAFF.

The chain couples TRBV10-2 to TRBJ2-2, with D possibly called TRBD1 or TRBD2 (6 bases each). The CDR3 runs to 13 residues. In germline, CDR1 is WSHSY, CDR2 SAAADI. The V gene lost 11 bases and the J gene lost 7 bases, with 17 bases spanning the gap. CDR3 sequence: CASNRGHDGELFF. CDR3 nucleotides: TGCGCCTCCAACCGGGGGCATGACGGGGAGCTGTTTTTT.

This clonotype was seen a few times. J is TRBJ2-7 and V is TRBV20-1, with D possibly matching TRBD1 (6 bases). CDR1 DFQATT and CDR2 SNEGSKA come from the germline V gene (reference sequence). The V and J ends lost 4 bases and 6 bases respectively, with 22 bases between them. This CDR3 region has 15 residues. CDR3 DNA: TGCAGTGCTAAGCACAGGGACGGCTCCCCTCGCGAGCAGTACTTC. Amino acids: CSAKHRDGSPREQYF.

V gene TRBV29-1 combines with J gene TRBJ2-1; possibly TRBD1 or TRBD2 for D (5 bases each). Deletions cut 8 bases from V and 10 bases from J, with 15 bases between. This CDR3 is 11 amino acids long. The V gene's germline CDR1 is SQVTM and CDR2 ANQGSEA. This CDR3 reads CSPRDGGEQFF. CDR3 nucleotide sequence: TGCAGCCCGAGGGACGGCGGAGAGCAGTTCTTC.

The chain is built from TRBV19 and TRBJ1-2, with TRBD1 matching over 8 bases. Germline CDR1 LNHDA, CDR2 SQIVND (reference sequence). The junction had 11 bases not matched to a gene; V was cut back by 9 bases and J by 5 bases. The CDR3 totals 14 residues. The CDR3 nucleotides are TGTGCCAGCGCCCGGGACAGGAGTCGGTATGGCTACACCTTC. As protein: CASARDRSRYGYTF.

The genes are TRBV28 and TRBJ2-2; D uncertain. The CDR3 has 14 amino acids. Germline-derived CDR1 and CDR2 are MDHEN and SYDVKM. V lost 1 base to trimming and J lost 1 base, with 4 bases between them. The CDR3 region has the DNA TGTGCCAGCAGTTTATACAGGAACACCGGGGAGCTGTTTTTT. Encoded protein: CASSLYRNTGELFF.

The V and J genes are TRBV4-1 and TRBJ1-2; the match to TRBD1 covers 7 bases. CDR3 length: 15 residues. V dropped 2 bases and J dropped 8; count of bases not matched to a gene: 11. Germline CDR1 and CDR2: MGHRA and YSYEKL. The CDR3 protein is CASSQPLARGRGYTF. The CDR3 DNA follows: TGCGCCAGCAGCCAACCCCTAGCGAGGGGGCGCGGCTACACCTTC.

The table lists this clonotype with a few counts. The V call is TRBV29-1, the J call TRBJ1-1, with D unresolved. The V gene lost 7 bases and the J gene lost 8 bases, with 11 bases spanning the gap. This CDR3 comprises 10 residues. Per germline, CDR1 SQVTM and CDR2 ANQGSEA. The CDR3 loop is CSALDQEAFF. The CDR3 region has the DNA TGCAGCGCCCTGGACCAAGAAGCTTTCTTT.

There are a few counts of this clonotype. The J gene is TRBJ1-5, the V gene TRBV7-9; 9 nucleotides line up with TRBD1. Trimming removed 3 bases from V and 1 base from J; junction bases left unmatched: 16. The CDR3 has 20 residues. CDR1 is SEHNR, CDR2 FQNEAQ, per germline (reference sequence). CDR3 bases: TGTGCCAGCAGCTTTTACCCGGGACAGGGATTTTTGGCGAGCAATCAGCCCCAGCATTTT. Its protein product is CASSFYPGQGFLASNQPQHF.

This clonotype was seen a handful of times. The chain recombines TRBV12-3 or TRBV12-4 with TRBJ2-7, with D possibly being TRBD1 or TRBD2 (7 bases each). V gave up 4 bases and J gave up 2 bases, with 18 bases separating them. This CDR3 has 16 amino acids. The CDR3 loop is CASSYRGGTDPYEQYF. Here the CDR3 DNA reads TGTGCCAGCAGTTATAGGGGGGGGACAGATCCCTACGAGCAGTACTTC.

The rearrangement links TRBV20-1 to TRBJ2-7; D is ambiguous. The germline gives CDR1 DFQATT, CDR2 SNEGSKA (reference sequence). V lost 3 bases, J lost 3 bases, and 12 bases lay in between. The CDR3 has 13 residues. The CDR3 sequence is CSASSQENYEQYF. The DNA of the CDR3 is TGCAGTGCTAGCAGCCAGGAGAACTACGAGCAGTACTTC.

This clonotype was detected ten times or more. V and J are TRBV12-3 or TRBV12-4 and TRBJ2-2, with 7 bases matching TRBD1. The CDR3 loop spans 15 amino acids. Unmatched junction bases numbered 8, after V lost 6 bases and J lost 4 bases. CDR3 amino acids: CASRPKGAGTGELFF. CDR3 DNA sequence: TGTGCCAGCAGACCTAAGGGGGCGGGCACCGGGGAGCTGTTTTTT.

This clonotype has a handful of counts. The CDR3 nucleotides are TGCGCCAGCAGCTCGGGTGGGACAGCCTACGAGCAGTACTTC. Translating it yields CASSSGGTAYEQYF. The chain carries TRBV5-1 and TRBJ2-7; 7 nucleotides match TRBD1. CDR1 is SGHRS, CDR2 YFSETQ, per germline. The trim removed 3 bases at V and 2 bases at J, leaving 5 bases unmatched. The CDR3 sequence is 14 residues long.